This note documents a single T cell receptor beta chain sequence. This clone's antigen is unknown. No base qualities exist here, and no much larger clone lies one base off it. This sample was taken from a study of shared clonotypes between healthy human individuals (dated by TCRdb to 2018 to 2021). Regarding the study in general: The cohort included three men and a couple of women between 18 and 49 years of age. For each donor, CD4 naive and CD4 memory were each run on three plates, CD8 naive on two plates, and CD8 memory on one plate. To estimate repertoire size and how much clonotypes are shared between individuals, the study performed deep sequencing of blood TCR repertoires from roughly five healthy adults. Different laboratories and diverse techniques were used to prepare libraries and sequence TCR repertoires, to increase sequencing depth and limit assay-specific biases. Each donor's leukapheresis produced roughly between roughly 0.85 and 10 billion PBMCs.

The germline V gene (reference sequence) specifies SGHNT as CDR1 and YYREEE as CDR2. The CDR3 spans 14 residues, from the cysteine through the phenylalanine. The CDR3 DNA has 42 bases and is translated from base 1. V is cut by 1 base and J by 2 bases, and the space between the germline ends is 10 bases. Overall results and qualifications from the work: When a few donors were compared, the shared fraction of clonotypes was around 4.6% for naive CD4, around 3.5% for naive CD8, 2.3% for memory CD4, and approximately 0.4% for memory CD8. Because the study included a small number of donors, the genetic and exposure-history diversity represented was limited. Even with the large sequencing depth, rarefaction of the sorted-subset datasets indicated that sequencing was incomplete. Compared with non-shared clonotypes, the clonotypes found in all four sorted-subset donors had higher generation probabilities. Larger estimated clonotype richness was generally found for naive subsets than for memory subsets. Pairwise subsampling indicated that sequencing depth was expected to affect the degree of clonotype sharing among donors. Sampling was restricted to blood, and TCR repertoires in tissue are likely to differ from TCR repertoires in blood.

CD8 naive samples consisted of CD45RO-negative cells that were positively selected for CCR7, yielding a CD45RA+CCR7+ population without TemRA cells. The donors were healthy, HIV-negative adults with no recently reported acute infections or vaccinations. Every donor was a Caucasian adult living in Nashville, Tennessee, USA. Blood was obtained by leukapheresis, after which PBMCs were separated by Ficoll-Histopaque density gradient centrifugation and cryopreserved in liquid nitrogen vapor phase. Purity and quantity of every magnetically sorted T cell population were checked by analytical flow cytometry. Genomic DNA was isolated from each sorted fraction and quantified by UV absorbance on a Nanodrop 2000c. Using the deep immunoSEQ assay, multiplex PCR amplified TCR CDR3 regions from genomic DNA. Genomic DNA extracted from each cell subset was distributed evenly over all wells of several immunoSEQ 96-well plates, and each plate served as one replicate. For sorted subsets, 150 to 250 ng genomic DNA, equal to some 30,000 T cell genomes, was loaded into each replicate PCR. The purified libraries were quantified using a Qubit 3.0 fluorometer, sized with a Bioanalyzer 2100, and then quantified again using the KAPA Library Quantification kit. Every immunoSEQ 96-well plate was sequenced on a separate single-read 150-cycle Illumina NextSeq 550 flow cell. Per the source publication's procedure: The immunoSEQ output contained only junctional sequences without quality scores, so filtering could not match that applied to full-length reads. Sequences were annotated with PyIR, a Python wrapper for IgBLAST v1.9, and V/J genes and CDR3 were assigned using IMGT germline references. Reads were removed for weak V/J assignments (E-value above 1e-6), missing CDR3, stop codons, out-of-frame junctions, or ambiguous translated residues. A V3J clonotype was defined by an identical inferred V gene, J gene, and CDR3 amino acid sequence. Percentage overlap between repertoires was calculated by dividing the number of shared unique clonotypes by the size of the smaller repertoire. Three approaches were used to assess repertoire richness: RTK rarefaction, the Chao1 estimator, and Recon v2.1 estimates of unobserved clonotypes. Generation probabilities for all TCRbeta clonotypes obtained by the gDNA method from four donors were computed using OLGA. TCRdb obtained this table from immuneACCESS and retained in-frame rearrangements with V and J assigned. These tables miss some clones; where compared with another copy, unresolved V genes account for less than half of the shortfall, and the remainder is unexplained. V and J calls plus clone size are reproduced from that table; the DNA served to infer D and trimming. Recorded for this sample are around 600,000 clones; roughly 98% of them occurred a single time. The ten largest clones add up to 0.3% of the sample.

The TCR originated in a man aged 25-45 years in good health. The chain is made from TRBV5-4 and TRBJ2-7; the D gene cannot be resolved reliably. Sequencing was done on a sample of naive CD8+ T cells sorted from blood. The sample's cell subset or site, from its label and the paper: CD45RA+CCR7+. The DNA is as follows: TGTGCCAGCAGCTTGCGTGGCACCACCTACGAGCAGTACTTC. Its protein reads: CASSLRGTTYEQYF.